Sequencing of this T cell receptor (beta chain) was carried out in a study of shared clonotypes between healthy human individuals. Notes on the study in general: The authors expected sequencing depth to affect clonotype sharing among donors.

This clone was recorded only once. Its antigen is unknown. This specimen includes other DNA sequences encoding the same CDR3. This table comes from immunoSEQ multiplex PCR, and its TCRdb copy is limited to in-frame clones, with some not included. Of around 1.4 million clones in the sample, 98% to 99% were seen once. The V end was cut by 0 bases, the J end by 6 bases, with 6 bases between. This CDR3 spans 12 amino acids. CDR1 is SGHRS and CDR2 is YFSETQ in the germline V gene. The healthy adult donors were HIV-negative and reported no recent acute infections or vaccinations. This chain joins TRBV5-1 and TRBJ1-1, with D tentatively TRBD1 (5 bases). The specimen was naive CD4+ T cells sorted from blood. Specified subset: CD45RA+ positively selected. The TCR sequence derives from a man aged 30 to 39 in good health. The CDR3 loop reads CASSLEGAEAFF. The CDR3 nucleotides are TGCGCCAGCAGCTTGGAAGGGGCTGAAGCTTTCTTT.